Listed here is a single T cell receptor beta chain. This clonotype occurred many times. There is no known antigen for this receptor. Base qualities are not recorded, but no much larger clone differs from it by a single base. For unsorted PBMC libraries, 2 million PBMCs were used after storage in RNAlater at -80 degrees C until RNA extraction. Multiple sclerosis patients were enrolled in a US clinical protocol under which disease progression was evaluated by magnetic resonance imaging. PBMCs were separated from peripheral blood using Ficoll-Hypaque density gradient centrifugation and then cryopreserved in liquid nitrogen. To synthesize cDNA, template-switch 5'RACE was performed with a primer carrying a 10-nucleotide random unique molecular identifier so that each TCR transcript was tagged. Each sequencing run produced over 170 million TCR-beta sequences covering 15-18 subjects. Total RNA was extracted with the RNeasy kit. Using the KAPA Real-time Library Amplification kit, TCR-beta VDJ regions were amplified with primers for the TCR constant region and the 5'RACE anchor. A first PCR added sample indexes and Illumina adaptors, after which a second PCR increased the library yield. The roughly 650 bp TCR product was size-selected on a 2% E-gel SizeSelection system after Ampure bead purification. Before pooling, libraries had their quality checked on a Bioanalyzer, their concentration measured with Qubit, and their quantity determined with the Kapa Library Quantification kit. Libraries were sequenced paired-end 2 x 150 bp on an Illumina HiSeq 2500. To increase sequence diversity, about 23-30% phiX was spiked into each library pool. As for how the authors treated the data: Quality-filtered reads were processed with the UMI-based MiGEC pipeline, and over 75% of raw TCR sequences were removed by the MiGEC pipeline during error correction. VDJ genes were aligned to IMGT germline references, and clonotypes were defined by unique CDR3 amino acid sequence plus V-J genes. Clonal expansion, Shannon diversity, and CDR3 relatedness (CalcPairwiseDistances, ClusterSamples) were evaluated with VDJtools, and phylogenetic trees were built with CLCbio workbench. Using coefficient-of-variation modelling across technical triplicates, the study counted a clone as expanded if it had at least 8 unique UMIs. TCRdb handled the public reads itself, with Q25 trimming in fastp and clone calling in MiXCR, and kept productive beta chains. Every CDR3 protein is listed once, alongside the most common genes and DNA of its rows. None of the V and J calls come from the authors' own analysis; TCRdb made them. The sample data list 70,000 to 90,000 distinct CDR3 sequences, and 5% to 5.5% of these were observed just once. The ten largest clonotypes hold roughly 2.2% of the sample.

The data were obtained in a study of neurological immune-mediated disorders (dated by TCRdb to between 2018 and 2020). About the investigation overall: Among the roughly 35 multiple sclerosis patients, approximately 31 had relapsing-remitting MS and 3 had secondary progressive MS. Alongside PBMC samples, the set of some 100 TCR-beta libraries contained longitudinal samples, technical triplicates, and paired CD4+ and CD8+ T-cell subsets that had been sorted. Using UMI-based sequencing, the study compared peripheral blood TCR-beta repertoires from patients with HTLV-I-associated myelopathy (HAM/TSP), patients with multiple sclerosis, and healthy controls. Of the approximately 66 subjects in the cohort, about 14 were HAM/TSP patients, approximately 34 were multiple sclerosis patients, and around 20 were healthy controls. Study-wide conclusions, independent of this receptor: TCR clonal expansion was greatest in HAM/TSP patients and smallest in MS patients, who ranked below even healthy controls. No association of the MS cluster with clinical or MRI features was observed, and the need for larger cohorts was stated by the authors. Across subjects, expanded clones never shared an identical CDR3 amino acid sequence, which suggests that the TCR-beta repertoires in every group were private. In phylogenetic analysis, the repertoires of 18 of 34 MS patients grouped into a cluster of related CDR3 sequences, which suggests a possible signature at the repertoire level.

From the cysteine up to the phenylalanine, the CDR3 has a length of 15 residues. The only DNA kept is the CDR3, 45 bases in frame from the first base. For this chain, trimming is 5 bases at the V end and 2 bases at the J end, and the number of junction bases without a gene match is 2. Reading the germline V gene gives CDR1 MNHEY and CDR2 SVGAGI. The chain is encoded by TRBV6-5 joined to TRBJ2-3; a stretch of 12 junction bases matches TRBD2. The TCR originated in a woman in her 30s with multiple sclerosis. The sample comprised PBMCs. The DNA sequence is given as TGTGCCAGCAGTCGACTAGCGGGAGACACAGATACGCAGTATTTT. Its product reads: CASSRLAGDTDTQYF.